This is a list of T cell receptor beta chains from one sample in a study of T cells after yellow fever vaccination. In TCRdb, the 5' RACE reads were re-called with MiXCR into one record per CDR3 protein. This table has approximately 580,000 distinct CDR3 sequences, about 15% appearing once. The source material was PBMCs, sampled less than 6 days after the first yellow fever vaccination. The receptors derive from a man aged 18 to 30 who received the YFV17D yellow fever vaccine. The CDR3 runs from the conserved cysteine through the conserved F or W. The D gene is left open where the match is weak. Part of the rows lack a size; the others show once, few, many or a class for expanded clones.

d_call | clone_size | j_call | v_call | cdr3_nt | cdr3_aa
- | - | TRBJ2-1 | TRBV29-1 | TGCAGCGTTGTCCTTCAGGGAGGAAGTGAGCAGTTCTTC | CSVVLQGGSEQFF
TRBD1 | few | TRBJ1-2 | TRBV12-3/TRBV12-4 | TGTGCCAGCAGTCAGGGGGCCTATGGCTACACCTTC | CASSQGAYGYTF
TRBD1 | - | TRBJ1-2 | TRBV6-5 | TGTGCCAGCAGTTATAACAGGGGAGGTGGCTACACCTTC | CASSYNRGGGYTF
- | - | TRBJ1-5 | TRBV28 | TGTGCCAGCAGCACTAGGCGCAATCAGCCCCAGCATTTT | CASSTRRNQPQHF
TRBD2 | many | TRBJ2-3 | TRBV5-1 | TGCGCCAGCAGCGGGACTAGCGCGTACACAGATACGCAGTATTTT | CASSGTSAYTDTQYF
TRBD2 | - | TRBJ2-5 | TRBV11-2 | TGTGCCAGCAGCTCCCCCCGTCTGGGTGCGGGGGTCCAAGAGACCCAGTACTTC | CASSSPRLGAGVQETQYF
TRBD1 | - | TRBJ1-1 | TRBV29-1 | TGCAGCGTACAGGGGCAAGGGAACACTGAAGCTTTCTTT | CSVQGQGNTEAFF
TRBD2 | few | TRBJ2-1 | TRBV7-2 | TGTGCCAGCAGCCCCGGGGGGGCTCACAATGAGCAGTTCTTC | CASSPGGAHNEQFF
- | many | TRBJ1-3 | TRBV12-3/TRBV12-4 | TGTGCCAGCAGTTTGATGGGTACTGGAAACACCATATATTTT | CASSLMGTGNTIYF
- | few | TRBJ2-2 | TRBV12-3/TRBV12-4 | TGTGCCAGCAGCCCCACAGGGACCTACACCGGGGAGCTGTTTTTT | CASSPTGTYTGELFF
TRBD1 | few | TRBJ1-2 | TRBV5-1 | TGCGCCAGCAGCTCGACAGGGGCCTATGGCTACACCTTC | CASSSTGAYGYTF
- | - | TRBJ2-7 | TRBV12-3/TRBV12-4 | TGTGCCAGCAGAGGGGGAGAAGGTCTCTACGAGCAGTACTTC | CASRGGEGLYEQYF
- | few | TRBJ2-3 | TRBV29-1 | TGCAGCGTCCGACAAAATCTTCGCACAGATACGCAGTATTTT | CSVRQNLRTDTQYF
TRBD1 | few | TRBJ2-1 | TRBV19 | TGTGCCAGTAGTACAAGGACAGGGGTCGATGAGCAGTTCTTC | CASSTRTGVDEQFF
TRBD1 | few | TRBJ1-5 | TRBV10-3 | TGTGCCATCAGTGACGACAGGGGGTCCAATCAGCCCCAGCATTTT | CAISDDRGSNQPQHF
- | few | TRBJ1-5 | TRBV5-5 | TGTGCCAGCAGCTTGTCTACAGGGTACGGCAATCAGCCCCAGCATTTT | CASSLSTGYGNQPQHF
- | many | TRBJ2-1 | TRBV4-1 | TGCGCCAGCAGCCCAGGCGGCGAACCGGACAATGAGCAGTTCTTC | CASSPGGEPDNEQFF